This T cell receptor beta chain is from a study of blood T cell repertoires in COVID-19. Sequenced by immunoSEQ multiplex PCR; TCRdb stores in-frame clones only, minus some. The sample lists 150,000 or so clones; 85% were seen once. This CDR3 is 15 amino acids long. After removal of 4 bases from V and 0 bases from J, the junction contained 2 bases not matched to a gene. From germline, CDR1 is LGHDT and CDR2 YNNKEL (reference sequence). The sample comprised peripheral blood. The TCR was taken from a woman aged 50 to 65 with COVID-19, enrolled during active disease. V gene TRBV3-1 (or the pseudogene TRBV3-2) combines with J gene TRBJ2-7; 11 bases match TRBD2. The CDR3 DNA reads TGTGCCAGCAGCCGGACTAGCGGGCGCTCCTACGAGCAGTACTTC. This gives the protein CASSRTSGRSYEQYF.